The 15 T cell receptor beta chains reported below all come from one sample, sequenced in a study of blood T cell repertoires in COVID-19. Libraries were prepared by immunoSEQ multiplex PCR; TCRdb keeps only in-frame clonotypes and omits some of them. The data show approximately 300,000 clones, roughly 87% seen once. Sequences were obtained from peripheral blood. The receptors were gathered from a woman between 45 and 65 years old who had recovered from COVID-19.

This sequence joins TRBV15 and TRBJ1-4; D is perhaps TRBD1 (5 bases). V gave up 0 bases and J gave up 8 bases, with 13 bases separating them. Looked up from germline, CDR1 is LNHNV and CDR2 is YYDKDF (reference sequence). CDR3 length: 15 amino acids. This CDR3 is CATSRDRGGEEKLFF. DNA of the CDR3: TGTGCCACCAGCAGAGATAGGGGAGGGGAGGAAAAACTGTTTTTT.

This clone has more than one count but fewer than ten. The V and J genes are TRBV12-3 or TRBV12-4 and TRBJ2-2, with TRBD2 matching over 9 bases. This CDR3 spans 13 amino acids. J lost 6 bases, V lost 8 bases, and 4 bases had no gene match. The CDR3, as DNA: TGTGCCAGCCTTAGCGGGAGCGCCGGGGAGCTGTTTTTT. Its protein product is CASLSGSAGELFF.

The gene calls are TRBV5-5 and TRBJ1-5; 8 nucleotides align to TRBD1. Per the germline V gene, CDR1 is SGHKS and CDR2 is YYEKEE (reference sequence). After removal of 2 bases from V and 5 bases from J, the junction contained 6 bases not matched to a gene. This CDR3 region has 15 residues. As DNA, the CDR3 is TGTGCCAGCAGCTTACGGACAGGGCTCGATCAGCCCCAGCATTTT. Its translation is CASSLRTGLDQPQHF.

The chain uses TRBV7-2 and TRBJ1-1; D unclear. Trimming took off 3 bases at V and 1 base at J, with 9 bases between the two ends. This CDR3 comprises 14 residues. The germline V gene encodes CDR1 SGHTA and CDR2 FQGNSA. The CDR3 loop is CASSFSGGNTEAFF. The CDR3 DNA is TGTGCCAGCAGCTTTAGCGGAGGGAACACTGAAGCTTTCTTT.

The chain carries TRBV9 and TRBJ1-1; 7 bases agree with TRBD1. Germline trimming cut 5 bases from V and 4 bases from J; bases unmatched to any gene: 11. Germline V CDR1 and CDR2: SGDLS, YYNGEE. This CDR3 region has 15 residues. The CDR3 region is CASSRQGLVGTEAFF. CDR3 coding DNA: TGTGCCAGCAGTCGACAGGGATTGGTGGGCACTGAAGCTTTCTTT.

The gene calls are TRBV25-1 and TRBJ2-2, with 9 nucleotides matching TRBD2. V shed 2 bases and J 8 bases; nucleotides not matched to a gene: 9. The germline V gene encodes CDR1 MGHDK and CDR2 SYGVNS. The CDR3 contains 16 residues. This CDR3 reads CASSERASGARGELFF. CDR3 DNA sequence: TGTGCCAGCAGTGAACGGGCTAGCGGGGCACGAGGGGAGCTGTTTTTT.

V is TRBV5-1 and J is TRBJ1-1, with D maybe TRBD1 (5 bases). The length of the CDR3 is 16 residues. V dropped 4 bases and J dropped 2 bases, with 18 bases sitting between them. The V gene's germline CDR1 is SGHRS and CDR2 YFSETQ. The CDR3 coding sequence is TGCGCCAGCAGCCCAGAGACGGGGGGTATTAACACTGAAGCTTTCTTT. Translating it yields CASSPETGGINTEAFF.

The genes are TRBV7-9 and TRBJ2-7, with D hard to call. The CDR3 covers 15 residues. Trimming cost V 5 bases and J 0 bases, with 14 bases left between them. Germline loops: CDR1 SEHNR, CDR2 FQNEAQ (reference sequence). The CDR3 here is CASSPPVYSSYEQYF. The CDR3 DNA reads TGTGCCAGCAGCCCCCCGGTATATAGCTCCTACGAGCAGTACTTC.

This clone was found a few times. J is TRBJ1-6 and V is TRBV3-1 (or the pseudogene TRBV3-2), with a possible D match to TRBD1 (6 bases). V lost 0 bases, J lost 9 bases, and 12 bases lay in between. The CDR3 extends over 15 amino acids. The germline gives CDR1 LGHDT, CDR2 YNNKEL (reference sequence). For the CDR3, the DNA is TGTGCCAGCAGCCAAGAGGCGGGGGCGGGTTCACCCCTCCACTTT. Translated: CASSQEAGAGSPLHF.

This chain connects TRBV9 to TRBJ2-7; D unresolved. The CDR3 consists of 15 residues. Germline V gives CDR1 SGDLS, CDR2 YYNGEE. V was trimmed by 0 bases and J by 7 bases, leaving 17 bases between them. The CDR3 DNA reads TGTGCCAGCAGCGTAGGTCCGGGTCCGGATGGGGAGCAGTACTTC. It is translated as CASSVGPGPDGEQYF.

Written as DNA, the CDR3 is TGTGCCAGCAGCTCAGCCCTCAGGGGTTTGCAAGATACGCAGTATTTT. It codes for CASSSALRGLQDTQYF. The rearrangement joins TRBV27 to TRBJ2-3, with a tentative D call TRBD1 (6 bases). The CDR3 spans 16 residues. Germline V lookup: CDR1 MNHEY, CDR2 SMNVEV (reference sequence). V lost 6 bases, J lost 5 bases, and 21 bases lay in between.

The rearrangement links TRBV4-3 to TRBJ2-3; D gene unclear. The CDR3 extends over 16 amino acids. Trimming cost V 0 bases and J 4 bases, with 14 bases left between them. CDR1 and CDR2 (germline): LGHNA, YSLEER. CDR3 nucleotides: TGCGCCAGCAGCCAAGATATGGGCGAAGGCGCAGATACGCAGTATTTT. It specifies CASSQDMGEGADTQYF.

This rearrangement joins TRBV6-5 to TRBJ1-1, with D possibly being TRBD1 (6 bases). V lost 0 bases, J lost 9 bases, and 14 bases lay in between. The CDR3 spans 14 residues. Germline V lookup: CDR1 MNHEY, CDR2 SVGAGI. CDR3 nucleotides: TGTGCCAGCAGTTACTCCACAGACAGGTTAAAAGCTTTCTTT. Protein product: CASSYSTDRLKAFF.

The chain recombines TRBV7-8 with TRBJ2-3, with a weak D call TRBD2 (6 bases). The CDR3 has 15 amino acids. The V gene lost 1 base and the J gene lost 2 bases, with 10 bases spanning the gap. Germline V lookup: CDR1 SGHVS, CDR2 FQNEAQ. CDR3: CASSLEAGPTDTQYF. Here the CDR3 DNA reads TGTGCCAGCAGCTTAGAGGCGGGACCCACAGATACGCAGTATTTT.

The chain links TRBV11-3 to TRBJ2-2; the match to TRBD1 covers 7 bases. CDR1 and CDR2 from the germline V gene are SGHNT and YENEEA. The CDR3 length is 17 residues. J was trimmed by 2 bases and V by 3 bases; bases with no gene match: 9. CDR3 sequence (DNA): TGTGCCAGCAGCTTGGGGGAGACAGGGTTTAACACCGGGGAGCTGTTTTTT. Its protein product is CASSLGETGFNTGELFF.